This record looks at one T cell receptor beta chain sequence and its context. Its target is not known. The data were obtained in a study of Ad26.COV2.S vaccination and SARS-CoV-2 variants. Study details: Ad26.COV2.S was injected intramuscularly once or twice, 56 days apart.

Sequencing used immunoSEQ multiplex PCR; TCRdb keeps in-frame clones, though not all of them. The sample carries about 280,000 clones, over 75% recorded once. Notes on the study in general: A substantial breadth of spike-specific CD8+ and CD4+ T cell responses after vaccination has been reported.

This CDR3 contains 15 residues. The germline CDR1 and CDR2 sequences are LGHDT and YNNKEL (reference sequence). Trimming shortened V by 0 bases and J by 2 bases, and 8 bases separated the two germline ends. The treatment denotes: roughly 20 received Ad26.COV2.S at low or high dose, single or two shots; roughly five received placebo; per-sample allocation not given. Sampling was performed 63 days after the first vaccine or placebo injection. The sample came from a Boston adult aged 18-55 years. The chain has TRBV3-1 (or the pseudogene TRBV3-2) and TRBJ2-1; D not resolved. This sample comprised peripheral blood, obtained in a trial of Ad26.COV2.S vaccine versus placebo. The TCR was taken from a person between 18 and 59 years old who received the Ad26.COV2.S COVID-19 vaccine or a placebo. The CDR3 DNA reads as TGTGCCAGCAGCCAAGAAGGACGGGCCTACAATGAGCAGTTCTTC. This translates into CASSQEGRAYNEQFF.